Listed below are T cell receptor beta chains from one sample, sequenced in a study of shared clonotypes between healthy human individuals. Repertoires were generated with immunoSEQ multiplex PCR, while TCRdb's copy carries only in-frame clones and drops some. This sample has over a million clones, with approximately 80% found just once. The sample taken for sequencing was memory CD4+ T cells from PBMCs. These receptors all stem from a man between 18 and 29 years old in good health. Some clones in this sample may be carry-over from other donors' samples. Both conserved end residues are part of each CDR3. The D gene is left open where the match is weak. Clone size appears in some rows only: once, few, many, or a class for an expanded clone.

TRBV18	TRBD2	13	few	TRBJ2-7	CASSPTSVGEQYF
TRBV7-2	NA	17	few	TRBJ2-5	CASSLGLGGGSRETQYF
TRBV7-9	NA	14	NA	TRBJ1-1	CASSALTVNTEAFF
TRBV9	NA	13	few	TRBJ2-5	CASSVGPQETQYF
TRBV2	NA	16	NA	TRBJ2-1	CASSEGRGSPYNEQFF
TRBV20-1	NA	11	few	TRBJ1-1	CSADGYTEAFF
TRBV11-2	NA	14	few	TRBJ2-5	CASSFSGLEGTQYF
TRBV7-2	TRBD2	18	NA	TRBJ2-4	CASRQARGGDLAKNIQYF
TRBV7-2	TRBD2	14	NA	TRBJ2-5	CASSLSGRPGTQYF
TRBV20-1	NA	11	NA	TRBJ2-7	CSANEYYEQYF
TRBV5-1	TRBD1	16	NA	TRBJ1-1	CASSLLQGARVTEAFF
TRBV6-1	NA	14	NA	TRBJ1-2	CASRVGGRSYGYTF
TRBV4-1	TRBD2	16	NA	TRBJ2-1	CASSQGLAGGLNEQFF
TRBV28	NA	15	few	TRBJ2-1	CASKTPQGLPGEQFF
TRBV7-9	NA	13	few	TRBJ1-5	CASSLSGDQPQHF
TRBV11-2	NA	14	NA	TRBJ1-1	CASSLDRRGTEAFF
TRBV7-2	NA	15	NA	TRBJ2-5	CASSLEGSVWETQYF
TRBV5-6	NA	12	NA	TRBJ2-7	CASSLNRGRVYF
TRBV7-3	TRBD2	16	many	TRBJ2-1	CASSPYGTTPPNEQFF
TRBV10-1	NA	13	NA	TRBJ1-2	CASSDRQNYGYTF
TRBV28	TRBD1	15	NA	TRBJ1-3	CASSSPATGGNTIYF
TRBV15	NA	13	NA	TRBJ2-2	CATSRDRIGELFF
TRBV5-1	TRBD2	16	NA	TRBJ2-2	CASSFGSSGRTGELFF
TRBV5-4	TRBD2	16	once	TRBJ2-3	CASSLRTSATTDTQYF
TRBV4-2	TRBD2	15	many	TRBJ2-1	CASSQLAGGSNEQFF
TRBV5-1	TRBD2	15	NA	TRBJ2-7	CASSLWGRASYEQYF
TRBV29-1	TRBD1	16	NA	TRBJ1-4	CSVTGTGRRGNEKLFF
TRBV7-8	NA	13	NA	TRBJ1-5	CACRRDLNQPQHF
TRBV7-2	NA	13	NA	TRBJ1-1	CASSLVTQAKAFF
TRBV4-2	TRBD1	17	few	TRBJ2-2	CASSQDLTGANTGELFF